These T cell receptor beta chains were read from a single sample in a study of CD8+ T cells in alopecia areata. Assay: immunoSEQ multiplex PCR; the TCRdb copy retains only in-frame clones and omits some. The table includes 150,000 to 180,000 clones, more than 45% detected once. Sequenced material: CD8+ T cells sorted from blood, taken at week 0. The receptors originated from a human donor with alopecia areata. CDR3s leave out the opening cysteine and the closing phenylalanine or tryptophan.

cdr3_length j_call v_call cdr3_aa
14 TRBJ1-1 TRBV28 ASSSLQTDMNTEAF
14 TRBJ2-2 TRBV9 ASSGGTGSRTGELF
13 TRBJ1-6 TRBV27 ASALGDRGTSPLH
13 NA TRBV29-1 SVVFPEGSLYEQY
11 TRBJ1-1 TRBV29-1 SVEGGQNTEAF
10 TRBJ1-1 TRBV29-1 SGRDLNTEAF
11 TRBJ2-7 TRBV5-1 ASRDRQTYEQY
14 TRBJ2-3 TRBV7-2 ASSLVQKLFTDTQY
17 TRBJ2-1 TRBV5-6 ASSLSKAGGPVSYNEQF
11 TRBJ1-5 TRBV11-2 ASSLNSNQPQH
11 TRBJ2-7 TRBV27 ASSLLDSHEQY
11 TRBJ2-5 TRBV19 ASSQTVQETQY
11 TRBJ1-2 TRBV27 AVRTGGDYGYT
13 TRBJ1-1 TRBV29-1 SVGLQGHPNTEAF
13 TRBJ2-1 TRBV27 ASSLGTSGVNEQF
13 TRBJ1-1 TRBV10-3 AISAGTGVDAEAF
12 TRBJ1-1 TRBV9 ASSPSGANTEAF
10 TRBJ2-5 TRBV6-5 ASGQGSTIQY
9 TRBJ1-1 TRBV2 ASSENGEAF
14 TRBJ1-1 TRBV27 ASSLWGSSGVAEAF
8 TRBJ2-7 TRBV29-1 SVADYEQY
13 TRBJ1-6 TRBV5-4 ASSVDGDYNSPLH
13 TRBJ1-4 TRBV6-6 ASSYEPFRKEKLF
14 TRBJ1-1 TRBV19 ASPPSNGRANTEAF
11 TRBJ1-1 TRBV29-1 SVPGTGNTEAF
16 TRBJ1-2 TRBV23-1 ASSQPGNTLVRCYGYT
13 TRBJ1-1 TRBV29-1 SVVHYRGTPTEAF
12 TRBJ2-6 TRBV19 ASRDITGANVLT
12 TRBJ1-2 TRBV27 ASSTQQRNYGYT
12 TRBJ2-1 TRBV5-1 ASSLTLGDGEQF
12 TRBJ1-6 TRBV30 AWSPGTVGSPLH
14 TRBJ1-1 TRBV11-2 ASSFYRGQMNTEAF